The present T cell receptor (beta chain) was sequenced within a study of blood T cells in healthy people across ages. Study-wide context: There was about one barcoded beta molecule captured by template switching per two T cells.

A sample-barcoded 5' primer and a J-beta primer mix were used in a second PCR of roughly 6 to 11 cycles. In TCRdb, the 5' RACE reads were re-called with MiXCR into one record per CDR3 protein. The sample yields 600,000 or so distinct CDR3 sequences, 47% seen once. In germline, CDR1 is SGDLS, CDR2 YYNGEE. V was shortened by 1 base and J by 5 bases, with 4 bases between the two germline ends. This CDR3 spans 12 amino acids. This receptor was obtained from a man older than 75 in good health. The specimen sequenced was blood. J is TRBJ2-1 and V is TRBV9, with unresolved D. The chain's CDR3 is CASSVTNNEQFF. The DNA of the CDR3 is TGTGCCAGCAGCGTAACTAACAATGAGCAGTTCTTC.